The present entry profiles one TCR beta chain with its context. Its antigen remains unknown. Germline V gene data show CDR1 as LNHNV and CDR2 as YYDKDF (reference sequence). Trimming removed 1 base at V and 5 bases at J, with 12 bases between. The CDR3 loop spans 15 amino acids. This sample is part of a study of cytomegalovirus exposure and HLA in healthy donors. Study outcomes and limitations: Confirmation in vitro established that a few CMV-associated chains were specific for CMV antigens. Versus the approximately 700-donor mean, an Asian-associated ancestry cluster reportedly showed fewer N-insertions in a later analysis.

The study ran its PCR with 60 Vbeta and 13 Jbeta primers. The protocol was immunoSEQ multiplex PCR, while the TCRdb copy is restricted to in-frame clones and leaves out a portion. Found here are 110,000 or so clones, about 72% of them singletons; the top ten hold about 15%. Sequencing was done on a sample of PBMCs. The source of this sequence is a man aged 50 to 59 in good health and CMV-seropositive. The V and J genes are TRBV15 and TRBJ2-1, with D possibly being TRBD2 (6 bases). The CDR3 bases are TGTGCCACCAGCAGAGGGGGAGGTTTGGACAATGAGCAGTTCTTC. Translated: CATSRGGGLDNEQFF.